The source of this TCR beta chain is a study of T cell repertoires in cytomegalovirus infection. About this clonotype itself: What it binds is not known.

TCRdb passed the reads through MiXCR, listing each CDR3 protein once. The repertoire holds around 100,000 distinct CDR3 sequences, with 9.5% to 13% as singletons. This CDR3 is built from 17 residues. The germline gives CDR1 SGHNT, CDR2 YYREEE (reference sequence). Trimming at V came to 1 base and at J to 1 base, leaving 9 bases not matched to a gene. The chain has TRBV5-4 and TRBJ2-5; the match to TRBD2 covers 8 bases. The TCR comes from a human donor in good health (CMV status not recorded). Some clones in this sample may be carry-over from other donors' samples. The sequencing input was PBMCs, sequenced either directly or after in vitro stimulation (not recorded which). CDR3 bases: TGTGCCAGCAGCTTGTGGCAGCGGGAGAGACCCCAAGAGACCCAGTACTTC. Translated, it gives CASSLWQRERPQETQYF. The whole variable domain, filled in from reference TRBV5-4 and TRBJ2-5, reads ETGVTQSPTHLIKTRGQQVTLRCSSQSGHNTVSWYQQALGQGPQFIFQYYREEENGRGNFPPRFSGLQFPNYSSELNVNALELDDSALYLCASSLWQRERPQETQYFGPGTRLLVL.